The T cell receptor (beta chain) under discussion was sequenced for a study of cytomegalovirus exposure and HLA in healthy donors. In the case of this clone: Its matching antigen is unknown.

A multiplex PCR was run with 60 Vbeta primers and 13 Jbeta primers. Libraries were prepared by immunoSEQ multiplex PCR; TCRdb keeps only in-frame clonotypes and omits some of them. Of about 180,000 clones detected, over 75% appear once; the ten largest clones hold under 0.6%. Germline CDR1 is MNHNY and CDR2 is SVGAGI (reference sequence). The V gene lost 10 bases and the J gene lost 4 bases, with 16 bases spanning the gap. The CDR3 has 13 residues. Findings of the study overall: The availability of immune exposure information extended only to CMV serostatus.

The sample consisted of PBMCs. The clonotype originates from a woman between 45 and 60 years old in good health and CMV-seronegative. The chain joins TRBV6-6 to TRBJ1-1; no clear D gene. CDR3 protein: CATSRDLGTEAFF. The CDR3 DNA sequence: TGTGCCACGAGTCGGGATTTAGGCACTGAAGCTTTCTTT.